This entry lists 29 T cell receptor beta chains sequenced from one sample in a study of cytomegalovirus exposure and HLA in healthy donors. The primer mix had 60 Vbeta and 13 Jbeta primers. This table comes from immunoSEQ multiplex PCR, and its TCRdb copy is limited to in-frame clones, with some not included. The sample records about 150,000 clones, 80% to 85% being singletons. Material: PBMCs. Receptors originate from a man aged 18-30 years in good health and CMV-seronegative.

As regards this clone: Germline and junction disagree at one end, which may indicate a read error. The chain couples TRBV4-3 to TRBJ2-5; D is undetermined. The CDR3 totals 18 residues. Germline loops: CDR1 LGHNA, CDR2 YSLEER. The CDR3 DNA reads TGCGCCAGCAGCCAAGATATCTCACGGCCATCGTACCAAGAGGCCCAGTACTTC. Protein: CASSQDISRPSYQEAQYF.

The gene calls are TRBV30 and TRBJ2-7, with 10 bases matching TRBD2. The CDR3 runs 15 residues. Germline lookup yields CDR1 GTSNPN and CDR2 SVGIG (reference sequence). V shed 4 bases, J shed 4 bases, and the junction held 10 bases outside the gene matches. The CDR3 coding sequence is TGTGCCTGGACGGGGTGGGAAGCGGGGGGGTACGAGCAGTACTTC. It codes for CAWTGWEAGGYEQYF.

This chain joins TRBV9 and TRBJ2-4; 11 positions match TRBD1. Unmatched junction bases numbered 5, after V lost 2 bases and J lost 7 bases. CDR3 length: 15 residues. Germline CDR1 is SGDLS and CDR2 is YYNGEE. CDR3 nucleotide sequence: TGTGCCAGCAGCGTTGCGGGACAGGGGGTTAACATTCAGTACTTC. As protein: CASSVAGQGVNIQYF. The complete variable domain, with remaining parts taken from reference TRBV9 and TRBJ2-4, reads DSGVTQTPKHLITATGQRVTLRCSPRSGDLSVYWYQQSLDQGLQFLIQYYNGEERAKGNILERFSAQQFPDLHSELNLSSLELGDSALYFCASSVAGQGVNIQYFGAGTRLSVL.

This sequence joins TRBV6-1 and TRBJ1-2; TRBD1 agrees at 8 bases. V was clipped by 4 bases and J by 3 bases; unmatched bases: 13. This CDR3 has 17 amino acids. The germline CDR1 and CDR2 sequences are MNHNS and SASEGT. DNA for the CDR3: TGTGCCAGCAGTGCCTCTCCGACAGGGGAGGGGCACTATGGCTACACCTTC. Translating it yields CASSASPTGEGHYGYTF.

The genes are TRBV7-9 and TRBJ1-5; TRBD1 matches at 7 bases. V shed 5 bases, J shed 2 bases, and the junction held 9 bases outside the gene matches. The CDR3 length is 16 residues. Germline V gene lookup returns CDR1 SEHNR and CDR2 FQNEAQ (reference sequence). The CDR3 is CASSPNRGTGNQPQHF. The CDR3 DNA is TGTGCCAGCAGCCCTAACAGGGGAACGGGCAATCAGCCCCAGCATTTT.

The chain is built from TRBV6-5 and TRBJ2-3; a weak D match, TRBD2 (5 bases). This CDR3 is 15 amino acids long. Germline values: CDR1 MNHEY, CDR2 SVGAGI. V lost 5 bases, J lost 1 base, and 13 bases lay in between. This CDR3 is CASSTRGPGTDTQYF. As DNA, the CDR3 is TGTGCCAGCAGTACTAGAGGCCCTGGCACAGATACGCAGTATTTT.

DNA for the CDR3: TGTGCCAGCAGCTTTAGAGGGACTAGCGGGAGCGAGCAGTACTTC. It is translated as CASSFRGTSGSEQYF. V and J are TRBV7-9 and TRBJ2-7, with TRBD2 matching 14 bases. This CDR3 has 15 residues. CDR1 SEHNR and CDR2 FQNEAQ come from the germline V gene (reference sequence). Germline trimming cut 3 bases from V and 6 bases from J; bases unmatched to any gene: 4.

The rearrangement uses TRBV29-1 and TRBJ2-3, with TRBD2 matching 8 bases. Per the germline V gene, CDR1 is SQVTM and CDR2 is ANQGSEA. V shed 1 base and J 4 bases; nucleotides not matched to a gene: 7. The CDR3 is 15 amino acids. DNA of the CDR3: TGCAGCGTTGAAGGGGCTAGCGGGTTGGCAGATACGCAGTATTTT. Encoded protein: CSVEGASGLADTQYF.

Notes on this clone: The junction does not match germline at one end; this may be a read error. The chain uses TRBV2 and TRBJ1-4, with 8 bases fitting TRBD1. CDR1 and CDR2 (germline): SNHLY, FYNNEI. The CDR3 totals 12 residues. In nucleotides, the CDR3 is TGTGCCAGCAGTGGGAATCCGGGACAGGTGATTTTT. Amino acids: CASSGNPGQVIF.

The chain has TRBV4-1 and TRBJ1-6, with a possible D match to TRBD1 (5 bases). The V end lost 2 bases, the J end lost 9 bases, and 11 bases lay between the germline ends. Germline CDR1 is MGHRA and CDR2 is YSYEKL. This CDR3 comprises 14 residues. This CDR3 is CASSQRSRASPLHF. The CDR3 coding sequence is TGCGCCAGCAGCCAACGTTCCAGGGCTTCACCCCTCCACTTT.

The chain employs TRBV29-1 and TRBJ2-1; either TRBD1 or TRBD2 may supply D (6 bases each). In germline, CDR1 is SQVTM, CDR2 ANQGSEA. The V end was cut by 7 bases, the J end by 7 bases, with 14 bases between. The CDR3 is made up of 12 amino acids. CDR3 protein: CSGEGGTNEQFF. The CDR3 DNA reads TGCAGCGGTGAGGGGGGTACGAATGAGCAGTTCTTC.

The gene calls are TRBV28 and TRBJ2-3, with D possibly being TRBD2 (5 bases). Germline values: CDR1 MDHEN, CDR2 SYDVKM. V was pared by 4 bases and J by 0 bases, with 14 bases between. The CDR3 totals 16 residues. CDR3 loop: CASSSGGWPSTDTQYF. CDR3 nucleotide sequence: TGTGCCAGCAGTTCTGGCGGGTGGCCTAGCACAGATACGCAGTATTTT. Looking up the rest from reference TRBV28 and TRBJ2-3 gives the full variable domain: DVKVTQSSRYLVKRTGEKVFLECVQDMDHENMFWYRQDPGLGLRLIYFSYDVKMKEKGDIPEGYSVSREKKERFSLILESASTNQTSMYLCASSSGGWPSTDTQYFGPGTRLTVL.

About this clone itself: The sample has other DNA sequences that encode this CDR3 too. This rearrangement joins TRBV9 to TRBJ2-1, with 10 positions matching TRBD1. The CDR3 sequence is 16 residues long. The germline V gene encodes CDR1 SGDLS and CDR2 YYNGEE. The junction had 2 bases not matched to a gene; V was cut back by 0 bases and J by 2 bases. The CDR3 DNA is TGTGCCAGCAGCGTAGCCGGACAGGGGGCCTACAATGAGCAGTTCTTC. This codes for CASSVAGQGAYNEQFF.

With respect to this clone: Other DNA sequences in this sample translate to the same CDR3. V and J are TRBV27 and TRBJ1-1; D gene ambiguous. CDR3 length: 13 residues. V lost 5 bases and J lost 0, with 7 bases in between. CDR1 MNHEY and CDR2 SMNVEV come from the germline V gene (reference sequence). CDR3 DNA: TGTGCCAGCAGTCCGCGAGTGAACACTGAAGCTTTCTTT. Translated: CASSPRVNTEAFF.

The genes are TRBV11-1 and TRBJ2-1; the match to TRBD2 covers 9 bases. There are 12 residues in the CDR3. V trimming: 3 bases; J trimming: 10 bases; junction bases outside the gene matches: 1. CDR1 is SGHAT, CDR2 FQDESV, per germline (reference sequence). This CDR3 is CASSLLAGEQFF. The CDR3 coding sequence is TGTGCCAGCAGCTTGCTAGCGGGGGAGCAGTTCTTC.

This clone was counted a single time. The chain recombines TRBV7-9 with TRBJ2-1; 10 bases are shared with TRBD1. Germline CDR1 is SEHNR and CDR2 is FQNEAQ (reference sequence). CDR3 length equals 15 residues. With V trimmed by 3 bases and J by 3 bases, 2 bases remained unmatched. CDR3: CASSFGTGVYNEQFF. The CDR3 DNA reads TGTGCCAGCAGCTTCGGGACAGGGGTCTACAATGAGCAGTTCTTC. The whole variable domain, filled in from reference TRBV7-9 and TRBJ2-1, reads DTGVSQNPRHKITKRGQNVTFRCDPISEHNRLYWYRQTLGQGPEFLTYFQNEAQLEKSRLLSDRFSAERPKGSFSTLEIQRTEQGDSAMYLCASSFGTGVYNEQFFGPGTRLTVL.

CDR3 nucleotide sequence: TGCAGTGCTAGTACAGGGGAGACCCAGTACTTC. Translation gives CSASTGETQYF. This sequence joins TRBV20-1 and TRBJ2-5; D is perhaps TRBD1 (6 bases). V was cut by 3 bases and J by 5 bases, with 7 bases left in between. The CDR3 is 11 amino acids. Germline CDR1 and CDR2: DFQATT and SNEGSKA (reference sequence).

J is TRBJ1-3 and V is TRBV6-6; possibly TRBD1 for D (6 bases). CDR3 length: 15 residues. V lost 0 bases, J lost 0 bases, and 6 bases lay in between. Germline V CDR1 and CDR2: MNHNY, SVGAGI (reference sequence). The CDR3: CASSYSDSSGNTIYF. The CDR3 region has the DNA TGTGCCAGCAGTTACTCGGACAGCTCTGGAAACACCATATATTTT.

The rearrangement uses TRBV7-9 and TRBJ1-2, with 7 bases aligning to TRBD1. The CDR3 is made up of 14 amino acids. CDR1 is SEHNR and CDR2 is FQNEAQ in the germline V gene (reference sequence). The junction had 5 bases not matched to a gene; V was cut back by 7 bases and J by 0 bases. CDR3 in amino acids: CASTRDSPNYGYTF. CDR3 nucleotides: TGTGCCAGCACCCGGGACAGCCCTAACTATGGCTACACCTTC. The full variable domain, its missing parts supplied by reference TRBV7-9 and TRBJ1-2, is DTGVSQNPRHKITKRGQNVTFRCDPISEHNRLYWYRQTLGQGPEFLTYFQNEAQLEKSRLLSDRFSAERPKGSFSTLEIQRTEQGDSAMYLCASTRDSPNYGYTFGSGTRLTVV.

This clone was detected only once. The chain couples TRBV7-2 to TRBJ1-5; unclear D gene. Looked up from germline, CDR1 is SGHTA and CDR2 is FQGNSA. The CDR3 has 13 residues. The V end lost 5 bases, the J end lost 8 bases, and 13 bases lay between the germline ends. Here the CDR3 reads CASSPHPAEPQHF. The CDR3 DNA is TGTGCCAGCAGCCCCCACCCGGCGGAGCCCCAGCATTTT.

This rearrangement joins TRBV4-1 to TRBJ1-5, with D possibly being TRBD1 (6 bases). Per germline, CDR1 MGHRA and CDR2 YSYEKL. V gave up 0 bases and J gave up 6 bases, with 12 bases separating them. This CDR3 spans 15 amino acids. Here the CDR3 DNA reads TGCGCCAGCAGCCAAGATAGCGGGGGCGGTCAGCCCCAGCATTTT. It is translated as CASSQDSGGGQPQHF.

CDR3 in DNA: TGTGCCAGCAGCTTAAGACAGACGAGTGACTACGAGCAGTACTTC. Protein product: CASSLRQTSDYEQYF. This chain links TRBV5-5 with TRBJ2-7; D might be TRBD1 (5 bases). V was clipped by 2 bases and J by 3 bases, with 15 bases between them. The V gene's germline CDR1 is SGHKS and CDR2 YYEKEE (reference sequence). The CDR3 loop spans 15 amino acids.

CDR3 nucleotide sequence: TGCGCCAGCAGCTTGGACGGAGATAGCAATCAGCCCCAGCATTTT. Its translation: CASSLDGDSNQPQHF. This chain joins TRBV5-1 and TRBJ1-5, with unresolved D. Trimming pared 0 bases from V and 0 bases from J, leaving 7 bases between. The CDR3 is 15 amino acids. Germline values: CDR1 SGHRS, CDR2 YFSETQ.

V and J are TRBV14 and TRBJ2-1, with 12 bases that match TRBD2. V was clipped by 4 bases and J by 9 bases; unmatched bases: 10. Per the germline V gene, CDR1 is SGHDN and CDR2 is FVKESK. The CDR3 runs to 16 residues. The CDR3 sequence: CASSLSGLAGSGEQFF. In nucleotides, the CDR3 is TGTGCCAGCAGCCTATCGGGACTAGCGGGCTCTGGTGAGCAGTTCTTC.

The J gene is TRBJ2-1, the V gene TRBV5-1; D not resolved. The CDR3 extends over 13 amino acids. V was cut by 5 bases and J by 2 bases, with 8 bases left in between. Germline values: CDR1 SGHRS, CDR2 YFSETQ. CDR3 DNA: TGCGCCAGCAGAGAAACTCCCTACAATGAGCAGTTCTTC. Translation gives CASRETPYNEQFF.

This chain links TRBV10-3 with TRBJ2-1; 10 nucleotides match TRBD2. V lost 1 base to trimming and J lost 15 bases; unmatched junction nucleotides: 6. This CDR3 is built from 13 residues. CDR1 and CDR2 from the germline V gene are ENHRY and SYGVKD. CDR3 sequence (DNA): TGTGCCATCAGTGAGTTACTAGCGGGGCCTTGGTTCTTC. Translation: CAISELLAGPWFF.

V and J are TRBV11-2 and TRBJ2-7; D is unclear. Germline V gene sequence: CDR1 SGHAT, CDR2 FQNNGV. V was trimmed by 1 base and J by 1 base, leaving 11 bases between them. The CDR3 spans 15 residues. This chain's CDR3 is CASSLGLYNSYEQYF. The CDR3 nucleotides are TGTGCCAGCAGCTTAGGTTTATACAATTCCTACGAGCAGTACTTC.

Of note for this clone: An end of the junction differs from the germline gene, which may be a read error. J is TRBJ2-1 and V is TRBV7-9, with D perhaps TRBD2 (6 bases). The CDR3 is made up of 15 amino acids. Per germline, CDR1 SEHNR and CDR2 FQNEAQ (reference sequence). The CDR3 sequence: CSSSLARGLSDEQFF. Written as DNA, the CDR3 is TGTTCCAGCAGCTTAGCCCGGGGACTCTCCGATGAGCAGTTCTTC. Complete variable domain (other parts from reference TRBV7-9 and TRBJ2-1): DTGVSQNPRHKITKRGQNVTFRCDPISEHNRLYWYRQTLGQGPEFLTYFQNEAQLEKSRLLSDRFSAERPKGSFSTLEIQRTEQGDSAMYLCSSSLARGLSDEQFFGPGTRLTVL.

This chain links TRBV5-1 with TRBJ2-2; 7 bases agree with TRBD2. The CDR3 has 15 amino acids. From germline, CDR1 is SGHRS and CDR2 YFSETQ. V trimming: 2 bases; J trimming: 2 bases; junction bases outside the gene matches: 3. This CDR3 is CASSLPAGNTGELFF. For the CDR3, the DNA is TGCGCCAGCAGCTTACCAGCGGGAAACACCGGGGAGCTGTTTTTT. The full variable domain, completed using reference TRBV5-1 and TRBJ2-2, is KAGVTQTPRYLIKTRGQQVTLSCSPISGHRSVSWYQQTPGQGLQFLFEYFSETQRNKGNFPGRFSGRQFSNSRSEMNVSTLELGDSALYLCASSLPAGNTGELFFGEGSRLTVL.